This T cell receptor (beta chain) comes out of a study of neurological immune-mediated disorders. 5'RACE generated cDNA with 10-nucleotide random UMIs. TCRdb reprocessed the 5' RACE reads via MiXCR and lists one record per CDR3 protein. The table records 50,000 to 75,000 distinct CDR3 sequences, approximately 3.7% of them present only once. Study-wide findings and caveats: The study phylogenetically grouped the repertoires of 18 of 34 multiple sclerosis patients into one related-CDR3 cluster, a possible signature.

This CDR3 is built from 15 residues. Looked up from germline, CDR1 is DFQATT and CDR2 is SNEGSKA (reference sequence). V lost 6 bases to trimming and J lost 1 base; unmatched junction nucleotides: 7. As concerns this clonotype: As yet, its antigen is unknown.

This sequence joins TRBV20-1 and TRBJ2-3, with 10 bases lining up with TRBD2. This TCR came from a man in his fifties or sixties with multiple sclerosis. The sequencing sample was made of PBMCs. The CDR3 DNA reads as TGCAGTGCCAAACTAGCGGGGTATCGCACAGATACGCAGTATTTT. Protein product: CSAKLAGYRTDTQYF.